The following is a T cell receptor (beta chain) sequence with its context. Its antigen remains undetermined. It has no much larger one-base neighbor in the sample; base qualities were not kept. High-throughput TCR beta sequencing profiled peripheral blood CD8+ and CD4+ T cells from healthy donors, Susac syndrome patients and multiple sclerosis patients. Treatment-naive patients with stable or active relapsing-remitting disease fulfilling revised McDonald criteria were used as multiple sclerosis controls. Bulk CD8+ and CD4+ T cells were purified magnetically by negative isolation, whereas CD8+ TEMRA cells were enriched by FACS. Blood was drawn into EDTA tubes, processed within 24 hours, and PBMCs were isolated by density gradient centrifugation. PBMCs intended for TCR sequencing were frozen in liquid nitrogen and were later thawed in a 37 degrees C water bath. The sorted or isolated CD4+, CD8+ and CD8+ TEMRA cells had a purity of 90% or higher.

RNA was extracted using the RNeasy kit, and roughly 0.5 to 1 microgram was reverse transcribed with random hexamers. TCR beta CDR3 regions were amplified with the immunoSEQ multiplex PCR assay covering 54 Vbeta and 13 Jbeta segments. To correct PCR amplification bias, a synthetic template baseline was used for both primer optimization and computational correction. The original methods were these. Only productive sequences were kept, with reads annotated to V, D and J genes according to IMGT and analyzed in immunoSEQ Analyzer. Clonality was calculated as one minus the Shannon entropy normalized by log2 of the number of productive unique sequences. Public and private clones were assessed among the 100 most prevalent clones of each patient and control. A clone was defined as Susac-specific if it was absent from the healthy and MS cohorts, from some 1,100 published viral clones and from other ImmuneACCESS disease sequences. Clones were called with MiXCR by TCRdb after fastp trimmed the public reads at Q25, and only in-frame beta chains were retained. CDR3 protein sequences are deduplicated, and each keeps its most common genes and DNA. The V and J calls reflect TCRdb's pipeline rather than the authors' work. This sample has approximately 200,000 distinct CDR3 sequences in its table, and 80% to 95% of those were observed once. The ten most abundant clones make up approximately 0.13% of the sample.

This specimen belongs to a study of CD8 T cells in Susac syndrome (dated by TCRdb to about 2019). A note on the overall study: The study used repertoire sequencing to test whether antigen drove CD8+ T cell activation and differentiation in Susac syndrome. Clonality of the CD8+ T cell repertoire was compared between eleven to twelve healthy donors, about 14 Susac syndrome patients and fewer than 16 multiple sclerosis patients. Beyond this particular receptor, the publication reports: The number of individuals in the TCR sequencing and HLA analysis was acknowledged as relatively small.

The CDR3 contains 15 residues, cysteine and phenylalanine counted. CDR3 DNA is the only sequence kept; it has 45 bases, read in frame from the first base. The germline V gene (reference sequence) specifies LNHDA as CDR1 and SQIVND as CDR2. Here V drops 5 bases and J drops 6 bases, and the junction holds 11 bases not matched to any gene. The source of this sequence is a human donor with multiple sclerosis. The sequenced sample consisted of CD8+ T cells from PBMCs. This receptor chain uses TRBV19 and TRBJ2-7; TRBD2 lines up with 9 middle nucleotides. Here is the DNA: TGTGCCAGTAGTCCACATAGCGGGAGTAGTGGCGAGCAGTACTTC. Protein translation: CASSPHSGSSGEQYF.